The rows below give T cell receptor beta chains drawn from one sample of a study of post-analysis software for immune sequencing data. TCRdb recomputed calls from the PCR reads with MiXCR, one row per CDR3 protein. The sample has around 400,000 distinct CDR3 sequences, less than 40% seen once. The sequenced sample was blood. The receptor source for this set is a girl aged 2-10 years with multiple sclerosis. CDR3s include the opening cysteine and the closing phenylalanine or tryptophan. Each record gives: J gene, clone size, D gene, V gene, CDR3 DNA, CDR3 protein. The D gene is left open where the match is weak. For some rows the clone size is stated as once, few or many, or as a class when expanded; others skip it.

J: TRBJ1-5
size: once
D: .
V: TRBV20-1
DNA: TGCAGTGCCAGAGTCGGGGCTAGCAATCAGCCCCAGCATTTT
CDR3: CSARVGASNQPQHF

J: TRBJ2-7
size: few
D: .
V: TRBV28
DNA: TGTGCCAGCAGCTTGGACGCAGGGAGCTCCTACGAGCAGTACTTC
CDR3: CASSLDAGSSYEQYF

J: TRBJ2-3
size: .
D: TRBD2
V: TRBV5-1
DNA: TGCGCCAGCAGCGCCACTAGCGCGAGCACAGATACGCAGTATTTT
CDR3: CASSATSASTDTQYF

J: TRBJ1-6
size: .
D: TRBD1
V: TRBV7-9
DNA: TGTGCCAGCAGCTTACAGGGGGAGGCTTCACCCCTCCACTTT
CDR3: CASSLQGEASPLHF

J: TRBJ2-5
size: .
D: TRBD1
V: TRBV28
DNA: TGTGCCAGCAGTTTACTTGTGACAGGGAAAGGGGGAGAGACCCAGTACTTC
CDR3: CASSLLVTGKGGETQYF

J: TRBJ2-3
size: .
D: .
V: TRBV28
DNA: TGTGCCAGCAGTCCCCATGTTGTAGATACGCAGTATTTT
CDR3: CASSPHVVDTQYF

J: TRBJ1-5
size: .
D: TRBD1
V: TRBV12-3/TRBV12-4
DNA: TGTGCCAGCAGCCTGGGACAGGGGGCGACGAGCAATCAGCCCCAGCATTTT
CDR3: CASSLGQGATSNQPQHF

J: TRBJ2-1
size: .
D: TRBD1
V: TRBV3-1
DNA: TGTGCCAGCAGCCTTAACAGGGGACGCTCCTACAATGAGCAGTTCTTC
CDR3: CASSLNRGRSYNEQFF

J: TRBJ1-2
size: .
D: .
V: TRBV30
DNA: TGTGCCTGGAGTGCCACAGGGAGCTACACCTTC
CDR3: CAWSATGSYTF

J: TRBJ2-7
size: few
D: .
V: TRBV10-3
DNA: TGTGCCATCAGTGAGACCCAAGCGGGCGAGATTTACGAGCAGTACTTC
CDR3: CAISETQAGEIYEQYF

J: TRBJ2-1
size: few
D: .
V: TRBV29-1
DNA: TGCAGCGTTGACAATAGCTCCTACAATGAGCAGTTCTTC
CDR3: CSVDNSSYNEQFF

J: TRBJ1-2
size: .
D: .
V: TRBV7-2
DNA: TGTGCCAGCAGCTTAGTTCAGGACTATGGCTACACCTTC
CDR3: CASSLVQDYGYTF

J: TRBJ2-7
size: few
D: .
V: TRBV9
DNA: TGTGCCAGCAGCGTAGGCGGGGAGCGAGAGCAGTACTTC
CDR3: CASSVGGEREQYF

J: TRBJ1-2
size: few
D: .
V: TRBV7-6
DNA: .
CDR3: CASSFLERGDPNYGYTF

J: TRBJ2-3
size: .
D: TRBD2
V: TRBV9
DNA: TGTGCCAGCAGCGTGAGAGTAGCGGGAGCGGCGGATACGCAGTATTTT
CDR3: CASSVRVAGAADTQYF

J: TRBJ2-5
size: few
D: TRBD2
V: TRBV7-6
DNA: TGTGCCAGCAGCCCTAATCCGGGACTAGCGGTGCAGACCCAGTACTTC
CDR3: CASSPNPGLAVQTQYF

J: TRBJ2-4
size: .
D: TRBD1
V: TRBV7-9
DNA: TGTGCCAGCAGCTTGACAGGGGGCTGGGAAAACATTCAGTACTTC
CDR3: CASSLTGGWENIQYF

J: TRBJ2-5
size: few
D: .
V: TRBV11-2
DNA: TGTGCCAGCAGCCTGCTCCACTCGTCAGAGACCCAGTACTTC
CDR3: CASSLLHSSETQYF

J: TRBJ2-3
size: .
D: TRBD2
V: TRBV20-1
DNA: TGCAGTGCCGCAGCTCTAGCGGGAGGAAGCACAGATACGCAGTATTTT
CDR3: CSAAALAGGSTDTQYF

J: TRBJ2-1
size: .
D: TRBD2
V: TRBV24-1
DNA: TGTGCCACCAGTGACCACCACCTAGCGGGGGGGCGTAATGAGCAGTTCTTC
CDR3: CATSDHHLAGGRNEQFF